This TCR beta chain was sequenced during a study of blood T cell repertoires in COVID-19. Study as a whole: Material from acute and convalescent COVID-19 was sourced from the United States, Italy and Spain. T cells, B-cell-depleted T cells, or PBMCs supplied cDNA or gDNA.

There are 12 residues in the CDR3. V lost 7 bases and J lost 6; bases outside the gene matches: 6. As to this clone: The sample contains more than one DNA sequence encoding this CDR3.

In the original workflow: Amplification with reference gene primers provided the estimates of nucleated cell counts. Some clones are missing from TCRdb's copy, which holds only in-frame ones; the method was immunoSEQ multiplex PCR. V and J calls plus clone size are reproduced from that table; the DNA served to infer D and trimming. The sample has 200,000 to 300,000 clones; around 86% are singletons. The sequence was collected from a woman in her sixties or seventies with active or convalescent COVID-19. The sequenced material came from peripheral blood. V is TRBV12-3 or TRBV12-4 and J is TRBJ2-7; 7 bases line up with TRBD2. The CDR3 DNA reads TGTGCCAGCACCGCGGGGGTCGGCGAGCAGTACTTC. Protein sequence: CASTAGVGEQYF.